The 6 T cell receptor beta chains below were found in one sample sequenced in a study of OX40 agonist ivuxolimab in advanced cancers. Receptors were amplified or captured by the immunoSEQ multiplex PCR assay. TCRdb re-hosts the immuneACCESS table, in-frame sequences only. Its copies lack some clones; in the studies checked, an unresolved V gene accounts for under half of them, and the cause for the rest is not known. Across this sample there are roughly 43,000 clones, with 75% to 95% seen only once. The ten biggest clones cover roughly 4.9% of the sample. The source material was CD4+ or CD8+ T cells sorted from blood, sampled in a trial of the OX40 agonist ivuxolimab. Source of these receptors: an adult with an advanced solid tumor such as melanoma, head and neck, liver or kidney cancer.

V gene TRBV28 combines with J gene TRBJ2-5; 8 bases fit TRBD1. The CDR3 covers 17 residues. The trim removed 6 bases at V and 4 bases at J, leaving 16 bases unmatched. The germline V gene encodes CDR1 MDHEN and CDR2 SYDVKM. CDR3 coding DNA: TGTGCCAGCAGGGAGACCTCAGGGGGCGCAGGAGGAGAGACCCAGTACTTC. It is translated as CASRETSGGAGGETQYF.

This chain links TRBV21-1 with TRBJ2-1; the table's D call, TRBD1, has no DNA check behind it. TRBV21-1 is a recognized pseudogene. CDR3 length equals 14 residues. DNA for the CDR3: TGTGCCAGCAGAAGACAGGGGTTCCTCAATGAGCAGTTCTTC. Its translation: CASRRQGFLNEQFF.

V is TRBV30 and J is TRBJ2-7; D possibly uses TRBD1 or TRBD2 (7 bases each). Germline assignment: CDR1 GTSNPN and CDR2 SVGIG (reference sequence). CDR3 size: 16 residues. V dropped 0 bases and J dropped 2 bases, with 17 bases sitting between them. This CDR3 reads CAWSVLGRGLTYEQYF. The CDR3 region has the DNA TGTGCCTGGAGTGTACTAGGGAGGGGGCTTACCTACGAGCAGTACTTC.

The V gene is TRBV6-5, the J gene TRBJ2-7, with 10 bases identical to TRBD2. This CDR3 is built from 15 residues. V shed 0 bases and J 3 bases; nucleotides not matched to a gene: 2. CDR1 is MNHEY, CDR2 SVGAGI, per germline. The CDR3 reads CASSYSSSGSYEQYF. For the CDR3, the DNA is TGTGCCAGCAGTTACTCTTCTAGCGGGAGCTACGAGCAGTACTTC.

V usage is TRBV28 and J usage is TRBJ2-7; TRBD1 agrees at 12 bases. The germline CDR1 and CDR2 sequences are MDHEN and SYDVKM. V was clipped by 6 bases and J by 7 bases; unmatched bases: 7. CDR3 size: 14 residues. The CDR3 sequence is CASRPGQGAFEQYF. In DNA, the CDR3 is TGTGCCAGCAGGCCGGGACAGGGGGCGTTTGAGCAGTACTTC.

The chain joins TRBV9 to TRBJ2-7; no clear D. This CDR3 has 18 amino acids. Germline V CDR1 and CDR2: SGDLS, YYNGEE. V shed 6 bases and J shed 5 bases, with 30 bases lying between them. CDR3 nucleotide sequence: TGTGCCAGCAACCCCCCGTCGGGCCGTTTAGCACCTCCTCACGAGCAGTACGTC. This sequence encodes CASNPPSGRLAPPHEQYV.